Shown below are 11 T cell receptor beta chains from a single sample sequenced in a study of spatial heterogeneity in lung cancer. Points from the study as a whole: Tumor mutation count correlated with how many alpha and beta TCRs expanded intratumorally.

Sample time point: sample taken at primary tumor resection. One entry per CDR3 protein results from TCRdb running MiXCR on the 5' RACE reads. The sample consists of fewer than 15,000 distinct CDR3 sequences, around 5.9% of them appearing once. Antigen specificity for these receptors is unknown. Sequencing used lung tumor tissue, obtained at surgery. Source of these receptors: a female donor with early-stage non-small cell lung cancer.

This clonotype was recorded many times. Because this beta chain is a stray read in a library intended to capture alpha chains, its abundance should not be given much weight. The V call is TRBV6-5, the J call TRBJ1-6; D remains unclear. The germline V and J ends were trimmed by 6 bases and 10 bases, with 13 bases remaining between them. Germline V gene data show CDR1 as MNHEY and CDR2 as SVGAGI. The CDR3 contains 13 residues. The DNA of the CDR3 is TGTGCCAGCAGGCTGGGAGAAGGATCACCCCTCCACTTT. Translating gives CASRLGEGSPLHF.

At least ten counts were recorded for this clonotype. The library was designed around alpha chains, so this beta chain is a stray read whose abundance carries little weight. The chain links TRBV20-1 to TRBJ1-6; the D is unclear. CDR3 length: 15 residues. Germline V gene data show CDR1 as DFQATT and CDR2 as SNEGSKA (reference sequence). The V gene lost 1 base and the J gene lost 9 bases, with 16 bases spanning the gap. The chain's CDR3 is CSARARERSGSPLHF. CDR3 nucleotides: TGCAGTGCTAGAGCCCGGGAGCGCAGCGGTTCACCCCTCCACTTT.

This clonotype was found many times. The size of this beta chain means little, since it is a stray read in a library made for alpha chains. The chain joins TRBV19 to TRBJ2-1, with D uncertain. The CDR3 consists of 15 residues. The germline CDR1 and CDR2 sequences are LNHDA and SQIVND (reference sequence). V lost 6 bases to trimming and J lost 5 bases, with 17 bases between them. CDR3 protein: CASRSDSRANNEQFF. The CDR3 region has the DNA TGTGCCAGTAGGTCGGATAGTCGGGCAAACAATGAGCAGTTCTTC.

This clonotype was seen at least ten times. The size of this beta chain means little, since it is a stray read in a library made for alpha chains. The chain employs TRBV7-2 and TRBJ2-2; D call uncertain. The CDR3 runs 14 residues. Per germline, CDR1 SGHTA and CDR2 FQGNSA. Trimming removed 5 bases at V and 3 bases at J, with 10 bases between. The CDR3 DNA reads as TGTGCCAGCAGCCCGGCAGACTACACCGGGGAGCTGTTTTTT. This gives the protein CASSPADYTGELFF. The variable domain in full, with the rest retrieved from reference TRBV7-2 and TRBJ2-2, is GAGVSQSPSNKVTEKGKDVELRCDPISGHTALYWYRQSLGQGLEFLIYFQGNSAPDKSGLPSDRFSAERTGGSVSTLTIQRTQQEDSAVYLCASSPADYTGELFFGEGSRLTVL.

This clonotype was seen repeatedly, ten times or more. Within a library made for alpha chains, this beta chain is off target, and its count is uninformative. The J gene is TRBJ2-7, the V gene TRBV7-2; 13 bases align to TRBD2. Germline V gives CDR1 SGHTA, CDR2 FQGNSA. V lost 1 base to trimming and J lost 4 bases; unmatched junction nucleotides: 1. The CDR3 length is 15 residues. The CDR3 loop reads CASSLVLAGGYEQYF. The CDR3 region has the DNA TGTGCCAGCAGCTTAGTACTAGCGGGGGGGTACGAGCAGTACTTC.

This clonotype was picked up many times. Little can be read into the size of this beta chain, an off-target read in a library designed for alpha chains. V and J are TRBV5-1 and TRBJ2-2, with D possibly being TRBD1 (6 bases). The CDR3 spans 15 residues. V was pared by 5 bases and J by 0 bases, with 11 bases between. CDR1 and CDR2 (germline): SGHRS, YFSETQ. CDR3 DNA: TGCGCCAGCAGGCGTGCAGGGGCGAACACCGGGGAGCTGTTTTTT. Protein product: CASRRAGANTGELFF.

This clonotype occurred many times. In a library made to pick up alpha chains, this beta chain is a stray read with a size that means little. This chain connects TRBV11-2 to TRBJ1-2; TRBD1 agrees at 8 bases. This CDR3 comprises 16 residues. Germline CDR1 is SGHAT and CDR2 is FQNNGV. Trimming cost V 4 bases and J 7 bases; bases outside gene matches: 14. CDR3 in amino acids: CASSSTTGGIPFGYTF. DNA of the CDR3: TGTGCCAGCAGCTCTACAACAGGGGGAATTCCTTTTGGCTACACCTTC.

For this clonotype: This beta chain is an unintended read in a library built for alpha chains; its size means little. V usage is TRBV11-2 and J usage is TRBJ2-5, with D uncertain. Between the trimmed V and J ends, which lost 5 bases and 1 base, there was a span of 14 bases. Germline V gene data show CDR1 as SGHAT and CDR2 as FQNNGV. The CDR3 is 15 amino acids. This chain's CDR3 is CASSLQPGPQETQYF. The CDR3 DNA sequence: TGTGCCAGCAGCCTACAACCCGGGCCCCAAGAGACCCAGTACTTC.

On this clonotype itself: This beta chain is a stray sequence in a library constructed for alpha chains; its clone size is not meaningful. The chain couples TRBV28 to TRBJ2-7; 7 nucleotides line up with TRBD2. This CDR3 is built from 12 residues. Per germline, CDR1 MDHEN and CDR2 SYDVKM. The J segment lost 9 bases and the V segment lost 7 bases, leaving 9 bases of the junction unmatched. CDR3 protein: CASKKRGLVQYF. As DNA, the CDR3 is TGTGCCAGCAAAAAACGCGGACTAGTGCAGTACTTC.

This clonotype has a count of ten or more. Being off target in a library aimed at alpha chains, this beta chain has a size of little meaning. V and J are TRBV7-3 and TRBJ2-1, with D tentatively TRBD1 (5 bases). Trimming stripped 2 bases from V and 7 bases from J, with 15 bases between. The length of the CDR3 is 15 residues. Per the germline V gene, CDR1 is SGHTA and CDR2 is FQGTGA. DNA of the CDR3: TGTGCCAGCAGCTTAGTGCAGGGATGGAAGAATGAGCAGTTCTTC. Encoded protein: CASSLVQGWKNEQFF. The entire variable domain, with the rest obtained from reference TRBV7-3 and TRBJ2-1, is as follows: GAGVSQTPSNKVTEKGKYVELRCDPISGHTALYWYRQSLGQGPEFLIYFQGTGAADDSGLPNDRFFAVRPEGSVSTLKIQRTERGDSAVYLCASSLVQGWKNEQFFGPGTRLTVL.

This clonotype was detected many times. Because the library targeted alpha chains, this beta chain is an off-target read whose size means little. The chain recombines TRBV15 with TRBJ1-2; D gene uncertain. There are 13 residues in the CDR3. Germline assignment: CDR1 LNHNV and CDR2 YYDKDF (reference sequence). The V gene lost 0 bases and the J gene lost 3 bases, with 5 bases spanning the gap. The CDR3 bases are TGTGCCACCAGCAGAGATCCCTACTATGGCTACACCTTC. Its translation: CATSRDPYYGYTF.